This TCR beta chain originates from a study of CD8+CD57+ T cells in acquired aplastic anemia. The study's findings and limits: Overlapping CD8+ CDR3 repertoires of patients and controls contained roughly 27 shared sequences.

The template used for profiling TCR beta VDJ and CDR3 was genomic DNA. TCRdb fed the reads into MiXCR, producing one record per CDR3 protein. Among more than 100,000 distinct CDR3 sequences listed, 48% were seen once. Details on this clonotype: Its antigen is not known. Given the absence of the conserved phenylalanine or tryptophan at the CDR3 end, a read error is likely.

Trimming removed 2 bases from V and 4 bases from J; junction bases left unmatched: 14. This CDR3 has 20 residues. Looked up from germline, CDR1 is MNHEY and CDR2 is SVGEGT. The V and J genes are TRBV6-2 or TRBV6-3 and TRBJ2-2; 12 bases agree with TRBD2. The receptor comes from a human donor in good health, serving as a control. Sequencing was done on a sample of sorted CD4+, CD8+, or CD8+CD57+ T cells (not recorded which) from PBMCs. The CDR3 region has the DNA TGTGCCAGCAGTTACCGGGCCCTAGCGGGGGGGCCCCGGGGCACCGGGGAGCTGTTTTCT. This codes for CASSYRALAGGPRGTGELFS.